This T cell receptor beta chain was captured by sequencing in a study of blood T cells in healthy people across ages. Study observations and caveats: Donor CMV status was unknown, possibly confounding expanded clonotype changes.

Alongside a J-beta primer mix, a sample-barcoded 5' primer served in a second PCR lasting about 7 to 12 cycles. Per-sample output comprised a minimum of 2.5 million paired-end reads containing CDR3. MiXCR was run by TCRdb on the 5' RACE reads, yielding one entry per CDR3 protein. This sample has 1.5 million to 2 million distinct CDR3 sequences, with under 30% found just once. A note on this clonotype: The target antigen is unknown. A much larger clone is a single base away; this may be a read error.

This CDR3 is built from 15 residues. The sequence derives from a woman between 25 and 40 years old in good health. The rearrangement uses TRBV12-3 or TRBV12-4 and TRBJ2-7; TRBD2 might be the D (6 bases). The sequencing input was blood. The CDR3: CASPPRDWPLYGQYF. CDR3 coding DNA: TGTGCCAGCCCTCCCCGGGACTGGCCACTCTACGGGCAGTACTTC.